A single sample is the source of the 13 T cell receptor beta chains below, sequenced in a study of T cells after yellow fever vaccination. A single record per CDR3 protein comes from TCRdb applying MiXCR to the 5' RACE reads. There are some 160,000 distinct CDR3 sequences in the sample; 9.3% occur only once, and roughly 40% lies in the top ten. The specimen comprised CD8+ T cells sorted from PBMCs, sampled 45 days after the yellow fever booster vaccination. The receptors here all came from a man aged 18 to 29 who received the YFV17D yellow fever vaccine.

The V and J genes are TRBV27 and TRBJ2-7; a weak D match, TRBD1 (6 bases). CDR1 is MNHEY, CDR2 SMNVEV, per germline (reference sequence). V was trimmed by 3 bases and J by 1 base, leaving 13 bases between them. This CDR3 has 15 amino acids. The CDR3 here is CASSFAQGLSYEQYF. CDR3 DNA sequence: TGTGCCAGCAGTTTTGCACAGGGATTGTCCTACGAGCAGTACTTC.

The chain carries TRBV11-2 and TRBJ1-2, with D unclear. Germline assignment: CDR1 SGHAT and CDR2 FQNNGV. The germline V and J ends were trimmed by 1 base and 2 bases, with 5 bases remaining between them. The CDR3 length is 13 residues. This CDR3 reads CASSLGTNYGYTF. The CDR3 DNA reads as TGTGCCAGCAGCTTAGGCACGAACTATGGCTACACCTTC.

The V gene is TRBV4-1, the J gene TRBJ1-1; 7 nucleotides match TRBD1. CDR1 is MGHRA and CDR2 is YSYEKL in the germline V gene. V dropped 0 bases and J dropped 0; count of bases not matched to a gene: 7. The CDR3 consists of 17 residues. DNA of the CDR3: TGCGCCAGCAGCCAAGAGTCAGGGGGGCGGGTGAACACTGAAGCTTTCTTT. As protein: CASSQESGGRVNTEAFF.

This clonotype has just a few counts. This chain's CDR3 is CASSYSLTDTQYF. In nucleotides, the CDR3 is TGTGCCAGCAGTTACTCACTAACAGATACGCAGTATTTT. The V and J genes are TRBV6-5 and TRBJ2-3; D gene ambiguous. Germline V gene sequence: CDR1 MNHEY, CDR2 SVGAGI. Trimming took 0 bases from V and 3 from J, leaving 4 bases between them. The CDR3 covers 13 residues.

This clonotype was found many times. V and J are TRBV7-8 and TRBJ2-2; tentatively, D is TRBD1 or TRBD2 (5 bases each). The CDR3 is made up of 15 amino acids. In germline, CDR1 is SGHVS, CDR2 FQNEAQ. Trimming left V 0 bases short and J 3 bases short, with 8 bases between. The CDR3 region is CASSLAGAYTGELFF. Here the CDR3 DNA reads TGTGCCAGCAGCTTAGCCGGGGCCTACACCGGGGAGCTGTTTTTT. The full variable domain, its missing parts supplied by reference TRBV7-8 and TRBJ2-2, is GAGVSQSPRYKVAKRGQDVALRCDPISGHVSLFWYQQALGQGPEFLTYFQNEAQLDKSGLPSDRFFAERPEGSVSTLKIQRTQQEDSAVYLCASSLAGAYTGELFFGEGSRLTVL.

This clonotype was seen ten or more times. This chain uses TRBV4-1 with TRBJ2-5; 14 nucleotides agree with TRBD2. The CDR3 is made up of 15 amino acids. Germline V lookup: CDR1 MGHRA, CDR2 YSYEKL. The V and J ends lost 3 bases and 5 bases, in that order; junction bases with no gene match: 2. The CDR3 is CASSQTSGGAETQYF. The CDR3 DNA is TGCGCCAGCAGCCAGACTAGCGGGGGGGCGGAGACCCAGTACTTC.

The chain recombines TRBV28 with TRBJ2-3; D call uncertain. Deletions cut 6 bases from V and 7 bases from J, with 11 bases between. From germline, CDR1 is MDHEN and CDR2 SYDVKM. There are 12 residues in the CDR3. CDR3 nucleotide sequence: TGTGCCAGCAGCACCTCTTCCAATACGCAGTATTTT. Translated: CASSTSSNTQYF.

In its sample, this clonotype was seen a few times. This chain joins TRBV7-9 and TRBJ1-2; weak D call: TRBD1 (6 bases). The CDR3 has 16 residues. The germline CDR1 and CDR2 sequences are SEHNR and FQNEAQ (reference sequence). Trimming pared 4 bases from V and 0 bases from J, leaving 15 bases between. DNA for the CDR3: TGTGCCAGCAGCTCGGGCCAGGGGAAGCCTAACTATGGCTACACCTTC. It translates to CASSSGQGKPNYGYTF.

This clonotype was seen more than once but under ten times. The V gene is TRBV6-1, the J gene TRBJ2-5; possible D gene TRBD2, 6 bases. Germline assignment: CDR1 MNHNS and CDR2 SASEGT. The V end lost 6 bases, the J end lost 5 bases, and 16 bases lay between the germline ends. CDR3 length: 14 residues. Here the CDR3 reads CASRRDLRQETQYF. Here the CDR3 DNA reads TGTGCCAGCAGGCGGGACTTACGGCAGGAGACCCAGTACTTC.

This clonotype showed up just a few times. The V call is TRBV7-9, the J call TRBJ2-5; unclear D gene. The CDR3 is 10 amino acids. The V and J ends lost 6 bases and 9 bases respectively, with 8 bases between them. Per germline, CDR1 SEHNR and CDR2 FQNEAQ (reference sequence). The CDR3 coding sequence is TGTGCCAGCAGTCTAGGGCCCCAGTACTTC. It encodes CASSLGPQYF. The full variable domain, in which reference TRBV7-9 and TRBJ2-5 provide the parts outside the CDR3, is DTGVSQNPRHKITKRGQNVTFRCDPISEHNRLYWYRQTLGQGPEFLTYFQNEAQLEKSRLLSDRFSAERPKGSFSTLEIQRTEQGDSAMYLCASSLGPQYFGPGTRLLVL.

This clonotype was counted only a few times. V is TRBV7-6 and J is TRBJ2-5; D unresolved. Germline V lookup: CDR1 SGHVS, CDR2 FNYEAQ. The CDR3 totals 15 residues. V was clipped by 2 bases and J by 2 bases, with 12 bases between them. Here the CDR3 reads CASSLWAPDQETQYF. CDR3 nucleotide sequence: TGTGCCAGCAGCTTATGGGCGCCGGATCAAGAGACCCAGTACTTC.

This clonotype was observed a handful of times. The gene calls are TRBV4-1 and TRBJ2-7; D assignment may be TRBD1 or TRBD2 (6 bases each). The CDR3 totals 15 residues. CDR1 is MGHRA and CDR2 is YSYEKL in the germline V gene. V gave up 5 bases and J gave up 3 bases, with 17 bases separating them. CDR3 loop: CASSRGVNGLYEQYF. The CDR3 DNA reads as TGCGCCAGCAGCAGGGGGGTAAACGGTCTCTACGAGCAGTACTTC.

V and J are TRBV27 and TRBJ2-7, with D possibly matching TRBD1 (7 bases). Germline-derived CDR1 and CDR2 are MNHEY and SMNVEV (reference sequence). The CDR3 runs to 15 residues. Trimming took off 6 bases at V and 6 bases at J, with 21 bases between the two ends. The CDR3 coding sequence is TGTGCCAGCAGCCGCACCAGGGGGGCCGGGCGCGAGCAGTACTTC. Its translation: CASSRTRGAGREQYF.